Detailed here is one T cell receptor beta chain. Per the original methods: Estimated nucleated cell counts came from reference gene primer amplification. TCRdb's copy holds only in-frame clones and misses some; the assay was immunoSEQ multiplex PCR. The DNA was the basis for D and trimming; V, J and clone size are from that table. The data contain 68,000 or so clones, roughly 89% of them singletons. After removal of 0 bases from V and 3 bases from J, the junction contained 1 base not matched to a gene. From germline, CDR1 is KGHDR and CDR2 SFDVKD. The CDR3 length is 15 residues. The data were taken from a study of blood T cell repertoires in COVID-19. Across the whole study: The analysed material was cDNA or gDNA that came from T cells, B-cell-depleted T cells, or PBMCs.

This receptor was obtained from a man aged 25-45 years with acute or convalescent COVID-19. Sample: peripheral blood. V is TRBV24-1 and J is TRBJ2-1, with TRBD2 matching over 7 bases. The CDR3 protein is CATSDLSSGYNEQFF. The CDR3 DNA reads as TGTGCCACCAGTGATTTGTCTAGCGGCTACAATGAGCAGTTCTTC.